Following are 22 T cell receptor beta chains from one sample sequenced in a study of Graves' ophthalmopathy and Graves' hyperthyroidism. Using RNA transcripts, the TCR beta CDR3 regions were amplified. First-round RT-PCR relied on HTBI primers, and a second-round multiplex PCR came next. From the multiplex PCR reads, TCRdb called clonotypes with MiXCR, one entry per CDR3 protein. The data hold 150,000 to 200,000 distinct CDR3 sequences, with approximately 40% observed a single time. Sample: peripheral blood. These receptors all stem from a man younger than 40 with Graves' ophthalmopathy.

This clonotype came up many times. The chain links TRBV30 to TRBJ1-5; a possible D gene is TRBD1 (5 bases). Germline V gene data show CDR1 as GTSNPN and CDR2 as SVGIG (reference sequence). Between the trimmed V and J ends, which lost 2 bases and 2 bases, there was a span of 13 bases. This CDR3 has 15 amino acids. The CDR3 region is CAWSSRVIGNQPQHF. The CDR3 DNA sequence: TGTGCCTGGAGTTCCAGGGTGATCGGCAATCAGCCCCAGCATTTT.

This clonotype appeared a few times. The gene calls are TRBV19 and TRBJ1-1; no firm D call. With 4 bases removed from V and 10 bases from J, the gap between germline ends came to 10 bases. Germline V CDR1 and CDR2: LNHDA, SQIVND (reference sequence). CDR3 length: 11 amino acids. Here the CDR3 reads CASSTTGRAFF. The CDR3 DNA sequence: TGTGCCAGTAGTACCACCGGAAGAGCTTTCTTT.

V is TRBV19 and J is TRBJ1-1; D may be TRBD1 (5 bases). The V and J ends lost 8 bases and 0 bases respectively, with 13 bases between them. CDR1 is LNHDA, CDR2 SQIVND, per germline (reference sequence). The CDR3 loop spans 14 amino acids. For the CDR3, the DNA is TGTGCCAGTCGTAGACGGGGGATGAACACTGAAGCTTTCTTT. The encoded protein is CASRRRGMNTEAFF.

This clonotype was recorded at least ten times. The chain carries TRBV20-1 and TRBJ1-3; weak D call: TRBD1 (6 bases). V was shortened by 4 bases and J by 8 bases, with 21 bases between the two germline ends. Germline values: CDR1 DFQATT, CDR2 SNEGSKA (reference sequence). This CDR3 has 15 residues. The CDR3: CSAIPYGQNRDTIYF. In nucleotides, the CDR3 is TGCAGTGCTATCCCGTACGGACAGAACAGAGACACCATATATTTT.

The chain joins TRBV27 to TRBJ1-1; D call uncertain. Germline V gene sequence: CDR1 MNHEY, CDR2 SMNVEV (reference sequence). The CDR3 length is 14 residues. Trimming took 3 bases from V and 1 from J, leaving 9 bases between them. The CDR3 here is CASSFGPPNTEAFF. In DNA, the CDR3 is TGTGCCAGCAGTTTTGGGCCGCCGAACACTGAAGCTTTCTTT.

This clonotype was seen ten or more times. CDR3 bases: TGCAGTGCTGGCTCGGGGGAGACCCAGTACTTC. It encodes CSAGSGETQYF. The J gene is TRBJ2-5, the V gene TRBV20-1; possibly TRBD2 for D (5 bases). Per germline, CDR1 DFQATT and CDR2 SNEGSKA (reference sequence). V was pared by 5 bases and J by 5 bases, with 9 bases between. This CDR3 has 11 residues.

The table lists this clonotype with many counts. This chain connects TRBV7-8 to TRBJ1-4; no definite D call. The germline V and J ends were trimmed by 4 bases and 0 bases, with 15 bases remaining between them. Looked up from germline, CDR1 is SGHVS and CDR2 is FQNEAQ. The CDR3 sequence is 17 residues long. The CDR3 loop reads CASSSDGFLTTNEKLFF. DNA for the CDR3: TGTGCCAGCAGCTCAGACGGCTTCCTTACAACTAATGAAAAACTGTTTTTT.

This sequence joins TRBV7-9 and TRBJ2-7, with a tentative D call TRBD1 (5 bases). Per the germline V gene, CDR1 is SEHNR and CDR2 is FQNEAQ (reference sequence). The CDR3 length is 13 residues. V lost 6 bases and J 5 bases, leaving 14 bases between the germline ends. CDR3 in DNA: TGTGCCAGCAGTTGGGGCAATCCTAACGAGCAGTACTTC. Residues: CASSWGNPNEQYF.

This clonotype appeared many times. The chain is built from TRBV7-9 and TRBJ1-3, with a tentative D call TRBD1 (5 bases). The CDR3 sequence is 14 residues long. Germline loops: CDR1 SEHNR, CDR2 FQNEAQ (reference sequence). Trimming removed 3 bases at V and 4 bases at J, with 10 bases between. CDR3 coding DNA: TGTGCCAGCAGCTTTTTCGGGGACGGAAACACCATATATTTT. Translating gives CASSFFGDGNTIYF.

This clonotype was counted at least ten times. The DNA of the CDR3 is TGTGCCAGCAGTTACGGGACTAGCGGGAGCTACTACGAGCAGTACTTC. It codes for CASSYGTSGSYYEQYF. The chain recombines TRBV6-5 with TRBJ2-7, with 14 nucleotides matching TRBD2. Germline V gene sequence: CDR1 MNHEY, CDR2 SVGAGI. The CDR3 is 16 residues long. V dropped 2 bases and J dropped 3; count of bases not matched to a gene: 3.

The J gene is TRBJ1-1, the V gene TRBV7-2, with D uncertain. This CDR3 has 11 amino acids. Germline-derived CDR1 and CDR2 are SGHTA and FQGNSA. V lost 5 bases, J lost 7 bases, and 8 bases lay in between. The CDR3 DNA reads TGTGCCAGCAGCCCAGCCTTTGAAGCTTTCTTT. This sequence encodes CASSPAFEAFF.

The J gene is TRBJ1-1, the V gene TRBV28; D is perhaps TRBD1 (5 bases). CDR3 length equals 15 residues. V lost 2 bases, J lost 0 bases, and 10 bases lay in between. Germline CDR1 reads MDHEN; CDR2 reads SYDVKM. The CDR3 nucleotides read TGTGCCAGCAGTTTAAGTCCAGGGTTGAACACTGAAGCTTTCTTT. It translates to CASSLSPGLNTEAFF.

CDR3 in amino acids: CASRPRDRNTGELFF. The CDR3 DNA is TGTGCCAGCAGACCCCGGGACAGGAACACCGGGGAGCTGTTTTTT. The chain recombines TRBV11-2 with TRBJ2-2; 7 positions agree with TRBD1. In germline, CDR1 is SGHAT, CDR2 FQNNGV. The CDR3 contains 15 residues. With 6 bases clipped from V and 1 base from J, the junction kept 5 bases outside the gene matches.

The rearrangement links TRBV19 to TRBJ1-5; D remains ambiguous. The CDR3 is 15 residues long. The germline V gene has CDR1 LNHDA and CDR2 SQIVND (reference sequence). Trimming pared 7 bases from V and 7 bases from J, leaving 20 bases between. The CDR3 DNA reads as TGTGCCAGTACCACCCGGCATGAGAGGCGGCAGCCCCAGCATTTT. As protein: CASTTRHERRQPQHF.

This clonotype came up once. CDR3 sequence (DNA): TGTGCCATCAAAATGACAGGGGTTGAGGATGGCTACACCTTC. Translation: CAIKMTGVEDGYTF. The chain has TRBV10-3 and TRBJ1-2; 8 bases align to TRBD1. V shed 7 bases and J 6 bases; nucleotides not matched to a gene: 10. Germline values: CDR1 ENHRY, CDR2 SYGVKD. CDR3 length: 14 amino acids.

The CDR3 spells CASSFWDIDQPQHF. CDR3 sequence (DNA): TGTGCCAGCAGCTTCTGGGACATTGATCAGCCCCAGCATTTT. The V call is TRBV11-2, the J call TRBJ1-5; tentatively, D is TRBD1 (6 bases). Trimming took off 3 bases at V and 5 bases at J, with 11 bases between the two ends. Germline V gene data show CDR1 as SGHAT and CDR2 as FQNNGV. The CDR3 consists of 14 residues.

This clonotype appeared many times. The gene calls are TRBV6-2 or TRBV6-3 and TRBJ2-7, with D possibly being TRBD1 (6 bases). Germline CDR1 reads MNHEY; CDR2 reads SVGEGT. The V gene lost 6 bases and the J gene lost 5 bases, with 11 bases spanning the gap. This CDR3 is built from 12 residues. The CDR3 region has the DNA TGTGCCAGCAGCCCAGGGGTGAACGAGCAGTACTTC. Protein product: CASSPGVNEQYF.

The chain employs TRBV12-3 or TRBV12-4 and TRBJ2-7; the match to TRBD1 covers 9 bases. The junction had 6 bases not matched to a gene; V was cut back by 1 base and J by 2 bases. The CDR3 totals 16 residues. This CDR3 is CASSLEGWDRAYEQYF. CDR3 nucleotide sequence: TGTGCCAGCAGTTTAGAGGGCTGGGACAGGGCCTACGAGCAGTACTTC.

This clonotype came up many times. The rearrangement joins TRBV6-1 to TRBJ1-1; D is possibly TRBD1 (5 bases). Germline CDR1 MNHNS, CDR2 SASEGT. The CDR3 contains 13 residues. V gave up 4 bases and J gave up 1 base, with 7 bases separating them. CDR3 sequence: CASSVQENTEAFF. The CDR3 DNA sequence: TGTGCCAGCAGTGTACAGGAGAACACTGAAGCTTTCTTT.

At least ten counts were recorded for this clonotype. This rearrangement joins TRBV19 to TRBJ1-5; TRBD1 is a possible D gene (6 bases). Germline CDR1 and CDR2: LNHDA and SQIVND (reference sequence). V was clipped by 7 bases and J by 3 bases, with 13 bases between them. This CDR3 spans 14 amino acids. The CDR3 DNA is TGTGCCAGTACCTTACAGGGAGACAATCAGCCCCAGCATTTT. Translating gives CASTLQGDNQPQHF.

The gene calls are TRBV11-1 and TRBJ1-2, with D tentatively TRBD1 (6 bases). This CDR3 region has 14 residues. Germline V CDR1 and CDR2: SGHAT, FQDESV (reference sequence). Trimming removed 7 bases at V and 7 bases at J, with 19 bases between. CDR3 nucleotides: TGTGCCAGCACCCTCCCGGGGGCTGTAGGTGGCTACACCTTC. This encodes CASTLPGAVGGYTF.

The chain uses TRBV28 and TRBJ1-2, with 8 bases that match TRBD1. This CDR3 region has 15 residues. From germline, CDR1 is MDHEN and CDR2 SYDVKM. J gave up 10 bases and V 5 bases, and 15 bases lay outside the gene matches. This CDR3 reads CASSTSRGPAYDYTF. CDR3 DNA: TGTGCCAGCAGTACGTCCAGGGGGCCTGCCTACGACTACACCTTC.